Below, 2 T cell receptor beta chains from the same sample are listed, as sequenced in a study of OX40 agonist ivuxolimab in advanced cancers. Data came from immunoSEQ multiplex PCR; TCRdb stores just in-frame clones and leaves some out. The repertoire consists of more than 35,000 clones, with 75% to 90% occurring once and the leading ten covering about 12%. Sequencing was performed on CD4+ or CD8+ T cells sorted from blood, taken in a trial of the OX40 agonist ivuxolimab. These receptors were taken from an adult with an advanced solid tumor such as melanoma, head and neck, liver or kidney cancer.

CDR3 DNA sequence: TGTGCCAGCAGCGTAAGTTCTAGCGGGATCTCCTACAATGAGCAGTTCTTC. Translating it yields CASSVSSSGISYNEQFF. The chain combines TRBV9 with TRBJ2-1; 9 bases are a match to TRBD2. This CDR3 is built from 17 residues. The germline CDR1 and CDR2 sequences are SGDLS and YYNGEE. V lost 1 base and J lost 0; bases outside the gene matches: 5.

This sequence joins TRBV9 and TRBJ1-2, with 9 bases lining up with TRBD1. CDR1 and CDR2 from the germline V gene are SGDLS and YYNGEE. Trimming cost V 0 bases and J 6 bases; bases outside gene matches: 6. The CDR3 sequence is 15 residues long. In DNA form, the CDR3 reads TGTGCCAGCAGCGTAGAAGGACAGGGGAGTGATGGCTACACCTTC. Translated, it gives CASSVEGQGSDGYTF.